This is a list of T cell receptor beta chains from one sample in a study of T cells in Graves' hyperthyroidism and ophthalmopathy. Using its own MiXCR run on the multiplex PCR reads, TCRdb lists one record per CDR3 protein. The sample yields about 570,000 distinct CDR3 sequences, about 45% seen once. Source material: peripheral blood or thyroid tissue (not recorded which). The receptor source for this set is an adult woman with Graves' disease, either hyperthyroidism or ophthalmopathy (not recorded which). CDR3s include the opening cysteine and the closing phenylalanine or tryptophan. D genes are given only for firm matches. A row's size may be missing; if present it is once, few, many or a size class.

CDR3nt | CDR3aa | abundance | v_gene | len | j_gene | d_gene
TGTGCCAGCTCACCATCACAGGGCTCCCAAGAGACCCAGTACTTC | CASSPSQGSQETQYF | many | TRBV18 | 15 | TRBJ2-5 | NA
TGTGCCACTGCTGCAGCGAGGACCGGGGAGCTGTTTTTT | CATAAARTGELFF | many | TRBV24-1 | 13 | TRBJ2-2 | NA
TGTGCCAGCAGTGAATGGTTTGGGGGTAAAGAGACCCAGTACTTC | CASSEWFGGKETQYF | NA | TRBV25-1 | 15 | TRBJ2-5 | NA
TGTGCCAGCTCCCAACTCAACTCTGGAAACACCATATATTTT | CASSQLNSGNTIYF | NA | TRBV7-2 | 14 | TRBJ1-3 | NA
TGCAGTGCTAGAGGATCCACGGACCACGACCATGGCTACACCTTC | CSARGSTDHDHGYTF | NA | TRBV20-1 | 15 | TRBJ1-2 | NA
TGTGCCAGCAGTCTCACTTCCAGGAGGTCAGGAGGCTCTTTTAGAACTTTC | CASSLTSRRSGGSFRTF | NA | TRBV6-1 | 17 | TRBJ2-6 | NA
TGCGCCAGCAGCTTGGGTAGCGGGGAAAATGAGCAGTTCTTC | CASSLGSGENEQFF | NA | TRBV5-1 | 14 | TRBJ2-1 | TRBD2
TGCAGCGTGTCCGTAGGGGGAAAACTGTTTTTT | CSVSVGGKLFF | few | TRBV29-1 | 11 | TRBJ1-4 | NA
TGCAGTGCTACTAAGACCGGGGAGCTGTGGGGATTAGATCAGCCCCAGCATTTT | CSATKTGELWGLDQPQHF | NA | TRBV20-1 | 18 | TRBJ1-5 | NA
TGTGCCAGTACTGATAGGGGACAGGGAGAAGGGACCCAGCATTTT | CASTDRGQGEGTQHF | NA | TRBV19 | 15 | TRBJ1-5 | TRBD1
TGTGCCATTGCCAGCAGTGGGGGGGACTATGGCTACACCTTC | CAIASSGGDYGYTF | NA | TRBV10-3 | 14 | TRBJ1-2 | NA
TGCGCCAGCAGCTTCGGGGGGGCCGCGTGGAACACTGAAGCTTTCTTT | CASSFGGAAWNTEAFF | many | TRBV5-1 | 16 | TRBJ1-1 | NA
TGTGCCAGCAGCGAGATAGGGGGCGGCAATCAGCCCCAGCATTTT | CASSEIGGGNQPQHF | many | TRBV7-6 | 15 | TRBJ1-5 | TRBD1
TGTGCCAGCAGCACAGGGACAGGGGGTCCCTACGAGCAGTACTTC | CASSTGTGGPYEQYF | many | TRBV7-8 | 15 | TRBJ2-7 | TRBD1
TGTGCCAGCAGCTCCCTGGGTGGGGTGGACTCCTACGAGCAGTACTTC | CASSSLGGVDSYEQYF | many | TRBV7-9 | 16 | TRBJ2-7 | NA
TGTGCCATCAGTGGGTCAAGAGGGGGTCGCCAATATGGCTACACCTTC | CAISGSRGGRQYGYTF | NA | TRBV10-3 | 16 | TRBJ1-2 | NA
TGCAGTGCCAGTAGTCGGACATTTTATAGCAATCAGCCCCAGCATTTT | CSASSRTFYSNQPQHF | once | TRBV20-1 | 16 | TRBJ1-5 | NA
TGTGCCAGCAGCCAAGATTCCACGGCTTCGAAGCAGTACTTC | CASSQDSTASKQYF | NA | TRBV3-1 | 14 | TRBJ2-7 | NA
TGTGCCAGCAGTCCGGGGGCAAACGGTTCACCCCTCCACTTT | CASSPGANGSPLHF | many | TRBV12-3/TRBV12-4 | 14 | TRBJ1-6 | NA
TGTGCCAGCACCAAGACGGAGACCCAGTACTTC | CASTKTETQYF | many | TRBV28 | 11 | TRBJ2-5 | NA
TGCAGTGCTGCCAGGGGGCCGTTGGATCAGCCCCAGCATTTT | CSAARGPLDQPQHF | many | TRBV20-1 | 14 | TRBJ1-5 | TRBD1
TGCGCCAGCAGCGCGGATCAAGAGACCCAGTACTTC | CASSADQETQYF | many | TRBV5-1 | 12 | TRBJ2-5 | NA
TGCGCCAGCAGCCCCAGCGGCCCCTACGAGCAGTACTTC | CASSPSGPYEQYF | many | TRBV4-1 | 13 | TRBJ2-7 | NA
TGCAGTGCTACCGGTTGGGACTACAATCAGCCCCAGCATTTT | CSATGWDYNQPQHF | NA | TRBV20-1 | 14 | TRBJ1-5 | NA
TGCAGTGCTAGGTATTCTCTCCTAGCGGGTCCTAGCTCCTACGAGCAGTACTTC | CSARYSLLAGPSSYEQYF | many | TRBV20-1 | 18 | TRBJ2-7 | TRBD2
TGTGCCAGCAGCTCACACCCCGATTCACCCCTCCACTTT | CASSSHPDSPLHF | many | TRBV11-2 | 13 | TRBJ1-6 | NA
TGCAGCGTTGAAACCCGACCGGACACTGAAGCTTTCTTT | CSVETRPDTEAFF | NA | TRBV29-1 | 13 | TRBJ1-1 | NA
TGTGCCAGCAGCCAAGAGGGGGCATATGGCTACACCTTC | CASSQEGAYGYTF | few | TRBV4-2 | 13 | TRBJ1-2 | NA
TGTGCCAGCAGTAAGGGGGCTGGCGCCTATAATTCACCCCTCCACTTT | CASSKGAGAYNSPLHF | few | TRBV28 | 16 | TRBJ1-6 | TRBD1
TGTGCCAGCTCTTGGAAGGACGAGCAGTACTTC | CASSWKDEQYF | NA | TRBV28 | 11 | TRBJ2-7 | NA
TGTGCCAGCAGCTTCTCCGCCCGGGAGCAGTACTTC | CASSFSAREQYF | NA | TRBV7-2 | 12 | TRBJ2-7 | NA
TGTGCCTGGAGTGGGGGGTACTCTGGGGCCAACGTCCTGACTTTC | CAWSGGYSGANVLTF | few | TRBV30 | 15 | TRBJ2-6 | NA
TGTGCCAGCAGCCAAGCTACAGGGGTCGGCTACACCTTC | CASSQATGVGYTF | many | TRBV3-1 | 13 | TRBJ1-2 | TRBD1
TGCAGTGCTAGAGATGCAGGGGTCGGTGGCTACACCTTC | CSARDAGVGGYTF | NA | TRBV20-1 | 13 | TRBJ1-2 | NA
TGTGCCAGCAGCCATACAGGGAAAAGGTCCTACGAGCAGTACTTC | CASSHTGKRSYEQYF | many | TRBV14 | 15 | TRBJ2-7 | NA
TGTGCCAGCAGTTACCCTACAGGGGTGCACTATGGCTACACCATATATTTT | CASSYPTGVHYGYTIYF | NA | TRBV6-6 | 17 | TRBJ1-3 | TRBD1
TGCGCCAGCAGCTACCGGGACTTCCGCACCGGGGAGCTGTTTTTT | CASSYRDFRTGELFF | many | TRBV5-1 | 15 | TRBJ2-2 | NA
TGCAGAGATAGCGGACAGGGCCCAGCTAACTATGGCTACACCTTC | CRDSGQGPANYGYTF | NA | TRBV29-1 | 15 | TRBJ1-2 | TRBD1
TGTGCCAGCACTAAACCTAGCGGTCTACACTACGAGCAGTACTTC | CASTKPSGLHYEQYF | many | TRBV6-2/TRBV6-3 | 15 | TRBJ2-7 | TRBD2
TGTGCCAGCAGCTCCCGACTAGCGGGAGTAGGGGAGCTGTTTTTT | CASSSRLAGVGELFF | many | TRBV7-2 | 15 | TRBJ2-2 | TRBD2
TGTGCCAGCAGTCTCACAGGGGGCGCGGTCCACGAGCAGTACTTC | CASSLTGGAVHEQYF | NA | TRBV2 | 15 | TRBJ2-7 | TRBD1
TGTGCCAGCAGTCCTGACAGGACCAATTCACCCCTCCACTTT | CASSPDRTNSPLHF | NA | TRBV7-9 | 14 | TRBJ1-6 | NA
TGTGCCAGCAGTGACTGGCTCCCCAGCGGATACACAGATACGCAGTATTTT | CASSDWLPSGYTDTQYF | many | TRBV2 | 17 | TRBJ2-3 | NA
TGTGCCACCGGAGGATACAGTTCTCAAGAAAGGACCCAGTACTTC | CATGGYSSQERTQYF | few | TRBV6-5 | 15 | TRBJ2-5 | NA
TGTGCCAGCAGCGAGGGGGTGCACACTGAAGCTTTCTTT | CASSEGVHTEAFF | many | TRBV9 | 13 | TRBJ1-1 | NA
TGTGCCAGCAGCTTAGATCCGAATAGCGGGTTGGAGCAGTACTTC | CASSLDPNSGLEQYF | many | TRBV11-2 | 15 | TRBJ2-7 | TRBD2
TGTGCCACTTCACTAGCGGGAGGCACCGGGGAGCTGTTTTTT | CATSLAGGTGELFF | once | TRBV24-1 | 14 | TRBJ2-2 | TRBD2